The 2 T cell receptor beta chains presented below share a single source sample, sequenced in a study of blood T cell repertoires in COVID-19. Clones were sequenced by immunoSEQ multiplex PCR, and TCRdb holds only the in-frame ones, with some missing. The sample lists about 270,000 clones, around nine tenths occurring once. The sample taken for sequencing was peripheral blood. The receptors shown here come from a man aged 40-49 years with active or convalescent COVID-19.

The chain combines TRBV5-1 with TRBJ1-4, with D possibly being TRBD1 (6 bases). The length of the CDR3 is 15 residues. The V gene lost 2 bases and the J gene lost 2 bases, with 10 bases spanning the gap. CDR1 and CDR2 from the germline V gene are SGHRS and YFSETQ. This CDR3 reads CASSFTDSTNEKLFF. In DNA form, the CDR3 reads TGCGCCAGCAGCTTTACGGACAGTACTAATGAAAAACTGTTTTTT.

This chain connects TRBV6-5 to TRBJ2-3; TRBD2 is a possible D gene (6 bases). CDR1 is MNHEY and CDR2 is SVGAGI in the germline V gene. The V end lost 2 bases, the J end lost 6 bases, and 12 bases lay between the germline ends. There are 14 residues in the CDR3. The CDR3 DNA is TGTGCCAGCAGTTACGGAGGGGAACGGGATACGCAGTATTTT. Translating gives CASSYGGERDTQYF.